The 13 T cell receptor beta chains listed next were all sequenced from one sample in a study of OX40 agonist ivuxolimab in advanced cancers. Method: immunoSEQ multiplex PCR; TCRdb's copy keeps in-frame clones and lacks some. Found here are roughly 51,000 clones, 88% of them singletons; the top ten hold less than 0.75%. This specimen consisted of CD4+ or CD8+ T cells sorted from blood, obtained in a trial of the OX40 agonist ivuxolimab. These receptors were obtained from an adult with an advanced solid tumor such as melanoma, head and neck, liver or kidney cancer.

As DNA, the CDR3 is TGTGCCAGCAGCCGGACAGGGGAATCCTACGAGCAGTACTTC. This sequence encodes CASSRTGESYEQYF. This rearrangement joins TRBV7-9 to TRBJ2-7; 9 bases are shared with TRBD1. J lost 1 base, V lost 5 bases, and 3 bases had no gene match. The CDR3 spans 14 residues. CDR1 and CDR2 (germline): SEHNR, FQNEAQ (reference sequence).

This rearrangement joins TRBV5-1 to TRBJ2-4; TRBD1 aligns across 7 bases. Germline V gives CDR1 SGHRS, CDR2 YFSETQ. V trimming: 4 bases; J trimming: 7 bases; junction bases outside the gene matches: 8. This CDR3 has 14 residues. The CDR3 DNA sequence: TGCGCCAGCAGCGAACAGGGGTATTCGAACATTCAGTACTTC. Its translation is CASSEQGYSNIQYF.

The chain employs TRBV30 and TRBJ1-4; maybe TRBD1 (6 bases). CDR1 GTSNPN and CDR2 SVGIG come from the germline V gene (reference sequence). There are 14 residues in the CDR3. Trimming left V 5 bases short and J 1 base short, with 11 bases between. The CDR3 protein is CAWAGGGTNEKLFF. In DNA, the CDR3 is TGTGCCTGGGCGGGGGGCGGAACTAATGAAAAACTGTTTTTT.

CDR3 nucleotides: TGTGCCAGCAGCTTCGGAGGGTCGGTAAATCAGCCCCAGCATTTT. It encodes CASSFGGSVNQPQHF. The V call is TRBV5-4, the J call TRBJ1-5; D is undetermined. There are 15 residues in the CDR3. Trimming shortened V by 2 bases and J by 4 bases, and 13 bases separated the two germline ends. Germline assignment: CDR1 SGHNT and CDR2 YYREEE (reference sequence).

The rearrangement links TRBV21-1 to TRBJ1-1; the listed D gene, TRBD1, was not tested against the DNA. TRBV21-1 is flagged as a pseudogene. The CDR3 covers 14 residues. CDR3 protein: CASTQTGGNTEAFF. The CDR3 DNA reads as TGTGCCAGCACCCAGACAGGGGGGAACACTGAAGCTTTCTTT.

The genes are TRBV5-1 and TRBJ2-3; 9 nucleotides line up with TRBD1. V dropped 2 bases and J dropped 7; count of bases not matched to a gene: 5. Germline loops: CDR1 SGHRS, CDR2 YFSETQ. The CDR3 has 14 residues. CDR3 protein: CASSFGQGRNTQYF. The CDR3 nucleotides are TGCGCCAGCAGCTTTGGACAGGGGCGAAATACGCAGTATTTT.

V is TRBV5-8 and J is TRBJ2-7, with 8 bases aligning to TRBD2. V shed 3 bases and J 3 bases; nucleotides not matched to a gene: 8. Germline V gene lookup returns CDR1 SGHTS and CDR2 YDEGEE. CDR3 length equals 15 residues. The CDR3 reads CASSSSGTRIYEQYF. The DNA of the CDR3 is TGTGCCAGCAGCTCCTCCGGGACTAGGATCTACGAGCAGTACTTC.

V and J are TRBV30 and TRBJ2-2, with 9 bases identical to TRBD2. Germline V gene lookup returns CDR1 GTSNPN and CDR2 SVGIG (reference sequence). The CDR3 is made up of 14 amino acids. V was clipped by 3 bases and J by 5 bases; unmatched bases: 4. The CDR3, as DNA: TGTGCCTGGAGGGGAACTAGCGGGACCGGGGAGCTGTTTTTT. This gives the protein CAWRGTSGTGELFF.

The chain employs TRBV11-3 and TRBJ2-6; D is perhaps TRBD2 (5 bases). Germline loops: CDR1 SGHNT, CDR2 YENEEA. V lost 5 bases, J lost 0 bases, and 8 bases lay in between. The CDR3 length is 15 residues. The CDR3 DNA reads as TGTGCCAGCAGCCCCGGGGTCTCTGGGGCCAACGTCCTGACTTTC. It encodes CASSPGVSGANVLTF.

The V and J genes are TRBV11-2 and TRBJ2-7; the match to TRBD2 covers 7 bases. The CDR3 has 13 residues. V was pared by 1 base and J by 8 bases, with 5 bases of the junction left unmatched. Germline loops: CDR1 SGHAT, CDR2 FQNNGV. The CDR3 nucleotides are TGTGCCAGCAGCTTAGGGGGCGGGAGTAAGCAGTACTTC. Residues: CASSLGGGSKQYF.

This chain joins TRBV28 and TRBJ1-1; D is ambiguous. The germline V gene encodes CDR1 MDHEN and CDR2 SYDVKM. The V and J ends lost 2 bases and 7 bases respectively, with 11 bases between them. The CDR3 contains 13 residues. DNA for the CDR3: TGTGCCAGCAGTTTAATACTTGACCATGAAGCTTTCTTT. Amino acid sequence: CASSLILDHEAFF.

The chain joins TRBV19 to TRBJ2-1, with D tentatively TRBD1 (6 bases). CDR1 and CDR2 (germline): LNHDA, SQIVND (reference sequence). This CDR3 spans 15 amino acids. V was clipped by 5 bases and J by 0 bases, with 11 bases between them. The CDR3 region is CASSLQGSSYNEQFF. The CDR3, as DNA: TGTGCCAGTAGTTTACAGGGTAGCTCCTACAATGAGCAGTTCTTC.

The J gene is TRBJ2-2, the V gene TRBV19, with a weak D call TRBD1 (5 bases). Germline CDR1 and CDR2: LNHDA and SQIVND (reference sequence). V was pared by 5 bases and J by 3 bases, with 7 bases between. There are 13 residues in the CDR3. This CDR3 is CASSSRDTGELFF. CDR3 bases: TGTGCCAGTAGTTCCAGGGACACCGGGGAGCTGTTTTTT.